Below are 31 T cell receptor beta chains sequenced from a single sample in a study of control samples from healthy donors and cancer patients. Sequenced by immunoSEQ multiplex PCR; TCRdb stores in-frame clones only, minus some. The sample yields 25,000 to 35,000 clones, 94% seen once. Sequencing input: blood. These receptors came from a man between 60 and 75 years old in good health.

This clone is a singleton in its sample. This chain links TRBV6-1 with TRBJ2-7; 7 bases line up with TRBD1. V lost 1 base, J lost 6 bases, and 15 bases stayed unmatched. Germline V gene data show CDR1 as MNHNS and CDR2 as SASEGT. The CDR3 sequence is 17 residues long. In DNA form, the CDR3 reads TGTGCCAGCAGTGAAGATAGGATGGGCAGGGGGTCGAGCGAGCAGTACTTC. The encoded protein is CASSEDRMGRGSSEQYF.

The rearrangement joins TRBV6-5 to TRBJ1-2; D is possibly TRBD1 (6 bases). V was shortened by 6 bases and J by 4 bases, with 15 bases between the two germline ends. The CDR3 runs 14 residues. The germline V gene encodes CDR1 MNHEY and CDR2 SVGAGI. CDR3 coding DNA: TGTGCCAGCAGCCTGGACAGAGGATCCTATGGCTACACCTTC. Its protein product is CASSLDRGSYGYTF.

The V gene is TRBV3-1 (or the pseudogene TRBV3-2), the J gene TRBJ2-5, with TRBD1 identical over 8 bases. The germline CDR1 and CDR2 sequences are LGHDT and YNNKEL (reference sequence). V shed 1 base and J 2 bases; nucleotides not matched to a gene: 9. The CDR3 covers 17 residues. The DNA of the CDR3 is TGTGCCAGCAGCCAAGGGGCCAGGGGGCCTATTCAAGAGACCCAGTACTTC. It specifies CASSQGARGPIQETQYF.

V usage is TRBV4-2 and J usage is TRBJ1-2; possible D gene TRBD1, 5 bases. Germline V gives CDR1 LGHNA, CDR2 YNFKEQ. The V gene lost 4 bases and the J gene lost 0 bases, with 15 bases spanning the gap. The CDR3 runs to 16 residues. The CDR3, as DNA: TGTGCCAGCAGCCTTGGGGCGAGGGAAACTAACTATGGCTACACCTTC. Translation gives CASSLGARETNYGYTF.

This rearrangement joins TRBV2 to TRBJ2-6, with D hard to call. This CDR3 contains 16 residues. Germline assignment: CDR1 SNHLY and CDR2 FYNNEI. The germline V and J ends were trimmed by 5 bases and 0 bases, with 11 bases remaining between them. CDR3 coding DNA: TGTGCCAGCAGTCGGACGGTGAGCTCTGGGGCCAACGTCCTGACTTTC. Protein product: CASSRTVSSGANVLTF.

The chain has TRBV6-2 or TRBV6-3 and TRBJ2-5, with D maybe TRBD2 (7 bases). Germline CDR1 and CDR2: MNHEY and SVGEGT. Deletions cut 2 bases from V and 4 bases from J, with 11 bases between. The CDR3 has 14 amino acids. The CDR3 sequence is CASSYGGAGETQYF. In DNA, the CDR3 is TGTGCCAGCAGTTACGGGGGGGCTGGAGAGACCCAGTACTTC.

The chain recombines TRBV27 with TRBJ2-7; D remains ambiguous. V lost 3 bases and J lost 2, with 8 bases in between. Germline assignment: CDR1 MNHEY and CDR2 SMNVEV (reference sequence). CDR3 length: 13 amino acids. The CDR3 here is CASSFRYPYEQYF. Written as DNA, the CDR3 is TGTGCCAGCAGTTTTCGGTACCCCTACGAGCAGTACTTC.

The rearrangement links TRBV7-2 to TRBJ1-4; the D is unclear. V was shortened by 0 bases and J by 4 bases, with 6 bases between the two germline ends. CDR1 and CDR2 from the germline V gene are SGHTA and FQGNSA. This CDR3 has 14 amino acids. For the CDR3, the DNA is TGTGCCAGCAGCTTAGCCGGGAGTAATGAAAAACTGTTTTTT. Translating gives CASSLAGSNEKLFF.

The chain has TRBV18 and TRBJ1-1; weak D call: TRBD1 (6 bases). Deletions cut 5 bases from V and 0 bases from J, with 13 bases between. The CDR3 has 15 residues. Germline lookup yields CDR1 KGHSH and CDR2 LQKENI. For the CDR3, the DNA is TGTGCCAGCTCATCGGGCAGGGGCATGAACACTGAAGCTTTCTTT. Its translation is CASSSGRGMNTEAFF.

The chain recombines TRBV7-9 with TRBJ1-5, with unresolved D. In germline, CDR1 is SEHNR, CDR2 FQNEAQ (reference sequence). V was shortened by 2 bases and J by 4 bases, with 9 bases between the two germline ends. The length of the CDR3 is 14 residues. CDR3 protein: CASSLMAENQPQHF. The CDR3, as DNA: TGTGCCAGCAGCTTAATGGCCGAGAATCAGCCCCAGCATTTT.

The rearrangement joins TRBV13 to TRBJ2-2, with TRBD1 as a possible D gene (5 bases). Trimming cost V 1 base and J 6 bases, with 15 bases left between them. The CDR3 length is 16 residues. Germline CDR1 reads PRHDT; CDR2 reads FYEKMQ (reference sequence). The CDR3: CASSLVRRQGAGELFF. CDR3 coding DNA: TGTGCCAGCAGCTTAGTTAGACGGCAGGGCGCCGGGGAGCTGTTTTTT.

By share, this clone ranks as medium-sized (0.01 to 0.1%). The rearrangement uses TRBV7-9 and TRBJ1-2; 12 positions match TRBD1. The junction had 5 bases not matched to a gene; V was cut back by 5 bases and J by 4 bases. Germline CDR1 reads SEHNR; CDR2 reads FQNEAQ (reference sequence). The CDR3 is 15 amino acids. The DNA of the CDR3 is TGTGCCAGCAGCCCGGGGACAGGGGGCCCCTATGGCTACACCTTC. It encodes CASSPGTGGPYGYTF.

The chain recombines TRBV12-2 with TRBJ2-7. TRBV12-2 counts as a pseudogene. This CDR3 region has 16 residues. The CDR3 nucleotides read TGTGCAAGTCGCTTAGGATTCTGCATAGGGTACTACGAGCAGTACTTC. It yields the protein CASRLGFCIGYYEQYF.

The V call is TRBV5-1, the J call TRBJ1-1; TRBD1 matches at 8 bases. The junction had 4 bases not matched to a gene; V was cut back by 4 bases and J by 2 bases. Germline-derived CDR1 and CDR2 are SGHRS and YFSETQ. This CDR3 is 14 amino acids long. CDR3: CASSPDRGNTEAFF. The CDR3 DNA reads TGCGCCAGCAGCCCAGACAGGGGTAACACTGAAGCTTTCTTT.

This chain connects TRBV28 to TRBJ1-1; unclear D gene. From germline, CDR1 is MDHEN and CDR2 SYDVKM. Trimming shortened V by 4 bases and J by 5 bases, and 14 bases separated the two germline ends. The CDR3 runs to 14 residues. The CDR3 sequence: CASSSRSAPTEAFF. In DNA form, the CDR3 reads TGTGCCAGCAGTTCAAGAAGCGCGCCGACTGAAGCTTTCTTT.

J is TRBJ1-1 and V is TRBV14; unclear D gene. Trimming left V 2 bases short and J 0 bases short, with 4 bases between. CDR3 length: 13 amino acids. Germline loops: CDR1 SGHDN, CDR2 FVKESK. CDR3 bases: TGTGCCAGCAGCCAAACGCTGAACACTGAAGCTTTCTTT. It specifies CASSQTLNTEAFF.

The CDR3 loop is CASSQNQGAGNSPLHF. For the CDR3, the DNA is TGTGCCAGCAGCCAAAATCAGGGGGCAGGGAATTCACCCCTCCACTTT. The genes are TRBV3-1 (or the pseudogene TRBV3-2) and TRBJ1-6; 8 bases map to TRBD1. Unmatched junction bases numbered 7, after V lost 2 bases and J lost 7 bases. In germline, CDR1 is LGHDT, CDR2 YNNKEL (reference sequence). This CDR3 is built from 16 residues.

CDR3 in DNA: TGTGCCAGCATCCCCCCTGGGGGACAACAAGGTGGCAATGAGCAGTTCTTC. Amino acid sequence: CASIPPGGQQGGNEQFF. This chain joins TRBV28 and TRBJ2-1, with D maybe TRBD1 (6 bases). The germline CDR1 and CDR2 sequences are MDHEN and SYDVKM. V lost 7 bases, J lost 6 bases, and 25 bases lay in between. The CDR3 is made up of 17 amino acids.

The rearrangement links TRBV18 to TRBJ1-1, with D hard to call. Germline V gives CDR1 KGHSH, CDR2 LQKENI. V lost 0 bases and J lost 1, with 15 bases in between. CDR3 size: 17 residues. In nucleotides, the CDR3 is TGTGCCAGCTCACCACCGTCTATCATTCTAAAGAACACTGAAGCTTTCTTT. This encodes CASSPPSIILKNTEAFF.

The chain is built from TRBV6-5 and TRBJ1-2; a weak D match, TRBD1 (6 bases). Trimming shortened V by 10 bases and J by 5 bases, and 20 bases separated the two germline ends. Per the germline V gene, CDR1 is MNHEY and CDR2 is SVGAGI. The length of the CDR3 is 14 residues. The CDR3, as DNA: TGTGCCATCCAAGCGCAAGGGACAACTTATGGCTACACCTTC. Its protein product is CAIQAQGTTYGYTF.

This chain joins TRBV5-1 and TRBJ1-6, with a tentative D call TRBD1 (6 bases). Trimming took off 0 bases at V and 0 bases at J, with 13 bases between the two ends. In germline, CDR1 is SGHRS, CDR2 YFSETQ. CDR3 size: 18 residues. The CDR3 sequence is CASSLVGQQSSYNSPLHF. For the CDR3, the DNA is TGCGCCAGCAGCTTGGTAGGACAGCAAAGCTCCTATAATTCACCCCTCCACTTT.

The rearrangement joins TRBV7-2 to TRBJ1-5; 7 bases match TRBD1. Germline trimming cut 0 bases from V and 2 bases from J; bases unmatched to any gene: 4. Germline CDR1 SGHTA, CDR2 FQGNSA. The CDR3 has 16 amino acids. CDR3 protein: CASSLAGGMGNQPQHF. CDR3 coding DNA: TGTGCCAGCAGCTTAGCAGGGGGCATGGGCAATCAGCCCCAGCATTTT.

In this sample, this clone turned up once. The chain joins TRBV2 to TRBJ1-6; the D gene is possibly TRBD1 (5 bases). CDR3 length: 13 residues. The germline gives CDR1 SNHLY, CDR2 FYNNEI. Trimming pared 6 bases from V and 14 bases from J, leaving 17 bases between. The CDR3 DNA reads as TGTGCCAGCAGAGGGGACGCCCCGGGGACCCTCCACTTT. It is translated as CASRGDAPGTLHF.

This chain's CDR3 is CASSYREGYTF. The CDR3 DNA reads TGTGCCAGCAGTTACAGGGAAGGGTACACCTTC. The chain employs TRBV12-3 or TRBV12-4 and TRBJ1-2, with D perhaps matching TRBD1 (6 bases). V shed 4 bases and J shed 11 bases, with 11 bases lying between them. The CDR3 is made up of 11 amino acids.

This clone has only a few counts. The CDR3 DNA sequence: TGCGCCAGCAGCTTTCTGGGACAGCCGGACACTGAAGCTTTCTTT. It is translated as CASSFLGQPDTEAFF. The V call is TRBV5-1, the J call TRBJ1-1; TRBD1 matches at 7 bases. The CDR3 is 15 residues long. J lost 3 bases, V lost 2 bases, and 7 bases had no gene match. CDR1 is SGHRS, CDR2 YFSETQ, per germline.

The rearrangement uses TRBV15 and TRBJ2-1; D unresolved. Germline CDR1 reads LNHNV; CDR2 reads YYDKDF (reference sequence). The CDR3 is 15 amino acids. V lost 0 bases to trimming and J lost 1 base, with 7 bases between them. Written as DNA, the CDR3 is TGTGCCACCAGCAGAGATTCCGGGTCCTACAATGAGCAGTTCTTC. Residues: CATSRDSGSYNEQFF.

A few counts support this clone. The rearrangement joins TRBV5-1 to TRBJ1-2, with D possibly TRBD1 on 6 matching bases. Germline CDR1 reads SGHRS; CDR2 reads YFSETQ. Deletions cut 0 bases from V and 2 bases from J, with 8 bases between. There are 14 residues in the CDR3. The CDR3 reads CASSLGTGNYGYTF. As DNA, the CDR3 is TGCGCCAGCAGCTTGGGAACAGGGAACTATGGCTACACCTTC.

The V gene is TRBV5-1, the J gene TRBJ1-6; the D is unclear. CDR3 size: 14 residues. Deletions cut 3 bases from V and 10 bases from J, with 14 bases between. Germline V gene lookup returns CDR1 SGHRS and CDR2 YFSETQ. The CDR3, as DNA: TGCGCCAGCAGCTCGACTCTCGGATACTCACCCCTCCACTTT. It encodes CASSSTLGYSPLHF.

The chain has TRBV10-2 and TRBJ2-7; 8 positions agree with TRBD1. Germline V gives CDR1 WSHSY, CDR2 SAAADI. Trimming cost V 9 bases and J 4 bases; bases outside gene matches: 8. The CDR3 spans 13 residues. The CDR3 nucleotides read TGCGCCAGTAGAGGGACAGGTCAATACGAGCAGTACTTC. The encoded protein is CASRGTGQYEQYF.

This rearrangement joins TRBV6-2 or TRBV6-3 to TRBJ1-6; no definite D call. Germline CDR1 is MNHEY and CDR2 is SVGEGT. The CDR3 is 17 residues long. V dropped 2 bases and J dropped 0 bases, with 11 bases sitting between them. The CDR3 loop reads CASSYPGGVSYNSPLHF. Written as DNA, the CDR3 is TGTGCCAGCAGTTACCCAGGCGGGGTCTCCTATAATTCACCCCTCCACTTT.

This chain uses TRBV19 with TRBJ1-2, with 7 bases aligning to TRBD1. CDR1 is LNHDA, CDR2 SQIVND, per germline (reference sequence). The length of the CDR3 is 14 residues. V trimming: 2 bases; J trimming: 7 bases; junction bases outside the gene matches: 7. CDR3 in DNA: TGTGCCAGTAGTATATCAACAGGGGTGGCTGGCTACACCTTC. Protein sequence: CASSISTGVAGYTF.